Sequencing of this TCR beta chain was carried out in a study of blood T cell repertoires in COVID-19. Study-level information: Specimens from acute and convalescent COVID-19 originated in the United States, Italy and Spain.

Authors' analysis steps: Amplification with reference gene primers provided the estimates of nucleated cell counts. Sequenced by immunoSEQ multiplex PCR; TCRdb stores in-frame clones only, minus some. Clone size and the V and J calls come from that table; the DNA yielded D and trimming. The sample shows hundreds of thousands of clones, roughly 90% of them seen only once. CDR1 is SGHTA and CDR2 is FQGNSA in the germline V gene. The CDR3 runs 17 residues. Germline trimming cut 5 bases from V and 4 bases from J; bases unmatched to any gene: 15. This clone was seen just once. This TCR derives from a man between 18 and 29 years old with COVID-19, enrolled during active disease. This sequence joins TRBV7-2 and TRBJ2-5, with TRBD2 matching 8 bases. Sample: peripheral blood. CDR3 region: CASSPTRGGRWRETQYF. The CDR3 DNA reads TGTGCCAGCAGCCCGACGCGGGGCGGGAGGTGGAGAGAGACCCAGTACTTC.